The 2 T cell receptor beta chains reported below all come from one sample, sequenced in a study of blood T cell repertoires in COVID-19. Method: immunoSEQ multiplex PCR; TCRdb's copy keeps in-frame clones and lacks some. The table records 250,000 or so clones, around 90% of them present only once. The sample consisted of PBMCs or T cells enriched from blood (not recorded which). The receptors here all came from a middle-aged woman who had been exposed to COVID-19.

Written as DNA, the CDR3 is TGTGCCAGCAGCTTCGGAGCGGAGGCTTTCTTT. Its translation: CASSFGAEAFF. The chain is built from TRBV5-6 and TRBJ1-1; D gene uncertain. With 2 bases removed from V and 11 bases from J, the gap between germline ends came to 10 bases. The CDR3 extends over 11 amino acids. Germline loops: CDR1 SGHDT, CDR2 YYEEEE. The complete variable domain, with remaining parts taken from reference TRBV5-6 and TRBJ1-1, reads DAGVTQSPTHLIKTRGQQVTLRCSPKSGHDTVSWYQQALGQGPQFIFQYYEEEERQRGNFPDRFSGHQFPNYSSELNVNALLLGDSALYLCASSFGAEAFFGQGTRLTVV.

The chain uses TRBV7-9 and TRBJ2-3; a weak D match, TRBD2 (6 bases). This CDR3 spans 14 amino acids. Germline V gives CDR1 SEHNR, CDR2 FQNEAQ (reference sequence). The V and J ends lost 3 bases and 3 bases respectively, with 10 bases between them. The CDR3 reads CASSFRLETDTQYF. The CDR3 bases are TGTGCCAGCAGCTTTCGACTAGAAACAGATACGCAGTATTTT.